These 19 T cell receptor beta chains came from one sample sequenced in a study of early stage breast cancer tumors (dated by TCRdb to about 2017). Library preparation used the immunoSEQ multiplex PCR assay. The table comes from immuneACCESS by way of TCRdb, which keeps in-frame sequences with V and J called. Part of the clones is missing from these tables; in studies checked, under half for an unresolved V gene and the rest for unknown reasons. The sample contains around 51,000 clones, roughly 78% of them found a single time. The ten largest clones take up 3% to 4% of the sample. The sequenced material came from blood. These receptors originate from a person in their 40s with breast cancer.

The chain couples TRBV2 to TRBJ2-2; maybe TRBD2 (6 bases). Trimming stripped 6 bases from V and 5 bases from J, with 10 bases between. The germline V gene has CDR1 SNHLY and CDR2 FYNNEI. The CDR3 covers 13 residues. The CDR3 bases are TGTGCCAGCAGGGCGGAGGGGACCGGGGAGCTGTTTTTT. Its protein is CASRAEGTGELFF.

CDR3: CASWTAYSNQPQHF. CDR3 sequence (DNA): TGTGCCAGTTGGACAGCGTATAGCAATCAGCCCCAGCATTTT. The J gene is TRBJ1-5, the V gene TRBV19; a weak D match, TRBD1 (6 bases). Germline V gene data show CDR1 as LNHDA and CDR2 as SQIVND (reference sequence). The CDR3 has 14 residues. V gave up 8 bases and J gave up 0 bases, with 11 bases separating them. Using reference TRBV19 and TRBJ1-5 for the parts outside the CDR3, the full variable domain is DGGITQSPKYLFRKEGQNVTLSCEQNLNHDAMYWYRQDPGQGLRLIYYSQIVNDFQKGDIAEGYSVSREKKESFPLTVTSAQKNPTAFYLCASWTAYSNQPQHFGDGTRLSIL.

This clone was detected only once. V is TRBV2 and J is TRBJ2-1; 9 bases fit TRBD2. Germline values: CDR1 SNHLY, CDR2 FYNNEI. The V and J ends lost 7 bases and 6 bases, in that order; junction bases with no gene match: 7. This CDR3 contains 14 residues. For the CDR3, the DNA is TGTGCCAGCAAGTCTAGCGGGACGCGCAATGAGCAGTTCTTC. It is translated as CASKSSGTRNEQFF.

The rearrangement uses TRBV30 and TRBJ2-7, with 7 positions matching TRBD1. With V trimmed by 1 base and J by 6 bases, 6 bases remained unmatched. Germline CDR1 and CDR2: GTSNPN and SVGIG (reference sequence). The CDR3 is 13 amino acids. The CDR3 DNA reads TGTGCCTGGAGTGGGCTACAGGGGAGCGAGCAGTACTTC. This encodes CAWSGLQGSEQYF.

V and J are TRBV18 and TRBJ2-3; TRBD2 matches 13 bases. Germline V gives CDR1 KGHSH, CDR2 LQKENI. V trimming: 6 bases; J trimming: 1 base; junction bases outside the gene matches: 7. This CDR3 has 17 amino acids. CDR3 amino acids: CASSHGTSGTGTDTQYF. The CDR3 region has the DNA TGTGCCAGCTCCCACGGGACTAGCGGGACGGGCACAGATACGCAGTATTTT.

This clone was observed a few times. The chain carries TRBV27 and TRBJ2-2, with D uncertain. With 3 bases removed from V and 5 bases from J, the gap between germline ends came to 10 bases. CDR1 and CDR2 (germline): MNHEY, SMNVEV (reference sequence). This CDR3 is 14 amino acids long. For the CDR3, the DNA is TGTGCCAGCAGTTTGAAGCAGTATACCGGGGAGCTGTTTTTT. Translated: CASSLKQYTGELFF.

J is TRBJ2-1 and V is TRBV19, with TRBD1 matching 8 bases. CDR1 LNHDA and CDR2 SQIVND come from the germline V gene (reference sequence). V lost 1 base, J lost 9 bases, and 5 bases stayed unmatched. This CDR3 has 14 residues. CDR3: CASSIGQGTGEQFF. The CDR3 nucleotides read TGTGCCAGTAGTATAGGACAGGGGACTGGTGAGCAGTTCTTC.

The rearrangement uses TRBV6-1 and TRBJ1-5; 7 nucleotides match TRBD1. The CDR3 totals 14 residues. After removal of 8 bases from V and 3 bases from J, the junction contained 7 bases not matched to a gene. Germline-derived CDR1 and CDR2 are MNHNS and SASEGT. As DNA, the CDR3 is TGTGCCAGCGGCCCCGGGACAGCCAATCAGCCCCAGCATTTT. Amino acid sequence: CASGPGTANQPQHF.

V and J are TRBV21-1 and TRBJ1-2. TRBV21-1 is classified as a pseudogene. CDR3 size: 17 residues. The CDR3 sequence is CASSKVSGQGSLYGYTF. The CDR3 DNA follows: TGTGCCAGCAGCAAAGTGTCGGGGCAGGGCAGTCTCTATGGCTACACCTTC.

This clone has just a few counts. The V gene is TRBV9, the J gene TRBJ1-1, with no clear D. Germline loops: CDR1 SGDLS, CDR2 YYNGEE. CDR3 length: 12 amino acids. Trimming removed 3 bases at V and 0 bases at J, with 3 bases between. The CDR3 DNA follows: TGTGCCAGCAGCGACATGAACACTGAAGCTTTCTTT. It specifies CASSDMNTEAFF.

This clone was detected a few times. V gene TRBV2 combines with J gene TRBJ2-7; TRBD1 agrees at 9 bases. Germline assignment: CDR1 SNHLY and CDR2 FYNNEI. Losses at the gene ends were 6 bases for V and 3 bases for J; bases not matched to a gene: 15. The CDR3 covers 17 residues. This chain's CDR3 is CASSRTLVGQGFYEQYF. In DNA form, the CDR3 reads TGTGCCAGCAGCCGAACGCTCGTAGGACAGGGGTTCTACGAGCAGTACTTC.

V is TRBV10-1 and J is TRBJ1-1; TRBD1 is a possible D gene (5 bases). From germline, CDR1 is WNHNN and CDR2 SYGVQD (reference sequence). V was pared by 9 bases and J by 6 bases, with 29 bases between. The CDR3 totals 17 residues. CDR3 nucleotide sequence: TGCGCCAGGCCTCCGGGACCGATTAATCCTGGTGTTTCTGAAGCTTTCTTT. It codes for CARPPGPINPGVSEAFF.

J is TRBJ2-3 and V is TRBV7-2; D possibly uses TRBD1 or TRBD2 (5 bases each). This CDR3 spans 16 amino acids. Germline values: CDR1 SGHTA, CDR2 FQGNSA. V was trimmed by 5 bases and J by 5 bases, leaving 20 bases between them. For the CDR3, the DNA is TGTGCCAGCAGCCCAAATCGCGTGGGGGTTGGAGATACGCAGTATTTT. The encoded protein is CASSPNRVGVGDTQYF.

This clone was detected only a few times. The V and J genes are TRBV7-9 and TRBJ2-7; no clear D gene. CDR1 SEHNR and CDR2 FQNEAQ come from the germline V gene (reference sequence). V lost 5 bases and J 5 bases, leaving 13 bases between the germline ends. The CDR3 contains 13 residues. The CDR3 DNA sequence: TGTGCCAGCAGCCCTTGGGGAAGGAACGAGCAGTACTTC. This sequence encodes CASSPWGRNEQYF.

This chain links TRBV7-2 with TRBJ2-5, with D uncertain. V lost 5 bases and J lost 5, with 9 bases in between. There are 12 residues in the CDR3. CDR1 and CDR2 (germline): SGHTA, FQGNSA. The CDR3 sequence: CASSHQRETQYF. The CDR3 nucleotides read TGTGCCAGCAGCCATCAGAGGGAGACCCAGTACTTC.

The CDR3 coding sequence is TGTGCCAGCAGTGAAAGGGACAGGGGATTCCCTGAAGCTTTCTTT. This sequence encodes CASSERDRGFPEAFF. The chain links TRBV2 to TRBJ1-1; 10 bases are shared with TRBD1. Looked up from germline, CDR1 is SNHLY and CDR2 is FYNNEI. With 2 bases clipped from V and 6 bases from J, the junction kept 6 bases outside the gene matches. CDR3 length: 15 residues. The full variable domain, in which reference TRBV2 and TRBJ1-1 provide the parts outside the CDR3, is EPEVTQTPSHQVTQMGQEVILRCVPISNHLYFYWYRQILGQKVEFLVSFYNNEISEKSEIFDDQFSVERPDGSNFTLKIRSTKLEDSAMYFCASSERDRGFPEAFFGQGTRLTVV.

This chain connects TRBV27 to TRBJ1-2; D remains unclear. The V gene's germline CDR1 is MNHEY and CDR2 SMNVEV (reference sequence). Trimming shortened V by 5 bases and J by 11 bases, and 15 bases separated the two germline ends. This CDR3 has 12 residues. CDR3 sequence (DNA): TGTGCCAGCAGTGGAGATTCTTCCGTTTACACCTTC. Translation gives CASSGDSSVYTF.

The J gene is TRBJ1-1, the V gene TRBV7-2; D remains unclear. This CDR3 is 13 amino acids long. V was trimmed by 2 bases and J by 3 bases, leaving 7 bases between them. Germline V gene sequence: CDR1 SGHTA, CDR2 FQGNSA. DNA of the CDR3: TGTGCCAGCAGCTTAAGTCGGGACACTGAAGCTTTCTTT. This encodes CASSLSRDTEAFF.

V usage is TRBV7-3 and J usage is TRBJ2-2; no clear D gene. The germline V and J ends were trimmed by 5 bases and 6 bases, with 13 bases remaining between them. The CDR3 length is 14 residues. Germline V gives CDR1 SGHTA, CDR2 FQGTGA. Here the CDR3 reads CASSPSGEAGELFF. CDR3 DNA sequence: TGTGCCAGCAGCCCCTCCGGAGAGGCCGGGGAGCTGTTTTTT.